The 20 T cell receptor beta chains given below trace back to one sample, sequenced in a study of T cells in narcolepsy. Profiled with immunoSEQ multiplex PCR; TCRdb holds only in-frame clones, not every one. Among some 30,000 clones listed, 60% to 85% were seen once. The source material was memory (CD45RA-) CD4+ T cells from blood. The receptor source for this set is a human donor in good health.

The V gene is TRBV5-1, the J gene TRBJ1-1; possibly TRBD1 for D (6 bases). The CDR3 has 16 residues. V lost 0 bases to trimming and J lost 4 bases, with 16 bases between them. Germline CDR1 is SGHRS and CDR2 is YFSETQ. The CDR3 reads CASSLDRVIASTEAFF. In DNA, the CDR3 is TGCGCCAGCAGCTTGGACAGGGTGATTGCGTCCACTGAAGCTTTCTTT. The whole variable domain, filled in from reference TRBV5-1 and TRBJ1-1, reads KAGVTQTPRYLIKTRGQQVTLSCSPISGHRSVSWYQQTPGQGLQFLFEYFSETQRNKGNFPGRFSGRQFSNSRSEMNVSTLELGDSALYLCASSLDRVIASTEAFFGQGTRLTVV.

The chain is built from TRBV10-3 and TRBJ2-7; 9 nucleotides line up with TRBD2. J gave up 3 bases and V 3 bases, and 9 bases lay outside the gene matches. This CDR3 comprises 16 residues. The germline CDR1 and CDR2 sequences are ENHRY and SYGVKD. The CDR3 reads CAISEGLSGRLYEQYF. The CDR3 DNA reads TGTGCCATCAGTGAAGGGCTTAGCGGGAGACTCTACGAGCAGTACTTC.

This clone has a single count. CDR3 residues: CAWSVVANNSPLHF. DNA for the CDR3: TGTGCCTGGAGTGTAGTCGCAAATAATTCACCCCTCCACTTT. This chain connects TRBV30 to TRBJ1-6, with D unclear. Deletions cut 0 bases from V and 5 bases from J, with 8 bases between. Germline lookup yields CDR1 GTSNPN and CDR2 SVGIG (reference sequence). The CDR3 runs to 14 residues.

The J gene is TRBJ1-1, the V gene TRBV27, with D possibly TRBD1 on 6 matching bases. The germline V gene has CDR1 MNHEY and CDR2 SMNVEV (reference sequence). This CDR3 has 13 residues. V was clipped by 6 bases and J by 1 base, with 9 bases between them. The CDR3 here is CASRTGKNTEAFF. The CDR3 DNA reads TGTGCCAGCAGAACAGGGAAGAACACTGAAGCTTTCTTT.

This sequence joins TRBV28 and TRBJ1-2; D gene uncertain. Per the germline V gene, CDR1 is MDHEN and CDR2 is SYDVKM. With 8 bases removed from V and 12 bases from J, the gap between germline ends came to 25 bases. The CDR3 spans 14 residues. The CDR3 loop is CASSSSGRATQHTF. CDR3 in DNA: TGTGCCAGCTCCTCCTCCGGGAGGGCGACCCAGCACACCTTC.

A few counts support this clone. CDR3 DNA: TGCAGCGTTGTCCTGAACACTGAAGCTTTCTTT. This gives the protein CSVVLNTEAFF. The chain carries TRBV29-1 and TRBJ1-1; D gene uncertain. Trimming cost V 4 bases and J 0 bases, with 3 bases left between them. Germline V gene lookup returns CDR1 SQVTM and CDR2 ANQGSEA. This CDR3 has 11 amino acids. Using reference TRBV29-1 and TRBJ1-1 for the parts outside the CDR3, the full variable domain is SAVISQKPSRDICQRGTSLTIQCQVDSQVTMMFWYRQQPGQSLTLIATANQGSEATYESGFVIDKFPISRPNLTFSTLTVSNMSPEDSSIYLCSVVLNTEAFFGQGTRLTVV.

The rearrangement links TRBV20-1 to TRBJ2-1, with D possibly matching TRBD2 (6 bases). The CDR3 length is 11 residues. V was trimmed by 8 bases and J by 6 bases, leaving 11 bases between them. Germline loops: CDR1 DFQATT, CDR2 SNEGSKA (reference sequence). The CDR3 DNA sequence: TGCAGTACCAGACTAGTCAATGAGCAGTTCTTC. Translation: CSTRLVNEQFF.

The V gene is TRBV5-8, the J gene TRBJ1-2, with 12 nucleotides matching TRBD1. J was trimmed by 4 bases and V by 5 bases; bases with no gene match: 9. Per the germline V gene, CDR1 is SGHTS and CDR2 is YDEGEE. CDR3 length: 16 residues. CDR3 nucleotide sequence: TGTGCCAGCAGTTCCCCGGGGACAGGGGGCGGCTATGGCTACACCTTC. The encoded protein is CASSSPGTGGGYGYTF.

The CDR3 spells CASSHPTWDRGRNNSPLHF. Here the CDR3 DNA reads TGTGCCAGCAGCCATCCTACCTGGGACAGGGGGCGAAATAATTCACCCCTCCACTTT. The rearrangement links TRBV2 to TRBJ1-6; TRBD1 aligns across 12 bases. V dropped 6 bases and J dropped 5; count of bases not matched to a gene: 14. The germline V gene encodes CDR1 SNHLY and CDR2 FYNNEI. The CDR3 spans 19 residues.

The rearrangement uses TRBV28 and TRBJ2-3; D unresolved. The CDR3 sequence is 13 residues long. Germline CDR1 reads MDHEN; CDR2 reads SYDVKM. V was pared by 2 bases and J by 4 bases, with 7 bases between. In DNA form, the CDR3 reads TGTGCCAGCAGTTTAGCCCCCCCAGATACGCAGTATTTT. Translating it yields CASSLAPPDTQYF.

The rearrangement uses TRBV11-2 and TRBJ2-5; 11 positions agree with TRBD2. The tail of the sequence fits TRBJ2-7 better, so the J call may be wrong. The CDR3 loop spans 15 amino acids. CDR1 SGHAT and CDR2 FQNNGV come from the germline V gene. The CDR3 reads CASSPLSGRAPEQYF. The DNA for the CDR3 is TGTGCCAGCAGCCCACTTAGCGGGAGGGCCCCCGAGCAGTACTTC.

J is TRBJ1-5 and V is TRBV27, with TRBD1 identical over 8 bases. CDR1 is MNHEY, CDR2 SMNVEV, per germline (reference sequence). The junction had 15 bases not matched to a gene; V was cut back by 5 bases and J by 6 bases. This CDR3 region has 17 residues. For the CDR3, the DNA is TGTGCCAGCAGTCCATATGGAGTAGACAGGGGAAGTCAGCCCCAGCATTTT. Its protein is CASSPYGVDRGSQPQHF.

Points on this clone: The same CDR3 also results from other DNA sequences found in this sample. The chain links TRBV11-3 to TRBJ2-5, with D perhaps matching TRBD2 (5 bases). This CDR3 is built from 14 residues. The germline V gene encodes CDR1 SGHNT and CDR2 YENEEA. Trimming removed 4 bases from V and 1 base from J, with 10 bases in between. This chain's CDR3 is CASSSHRGQETQYF. The CDR3 nucleotides are TGTGCCAGCAGCTCCCATCGGGGCCAAGAGACCCAGTACTTC.

The rearrangement joins TRBV30 to TRBJ1-2, with a weak D call TRBD1 (5 bases). Per the germline V gene, CDR1 is GTSNPN and CDR2 is SVGIG (reference sequence). CDR3 length equals 13 residues. With 1 base removed from V and 4 bases from J, the gap between germline ends came to 10 bases. The CDR3 region has the DNA TGTGCCTGGAGTGGGGGGAAGACCTATGGCTACACCTTC. Amino acid sequence: CAWSGGKTYGYTF.

The V and J genes are TRBV30 and TRBJ1-6; D remains unclear. The CDR3 is made up of 13 amino acids. Deletions cut 4 bases from V and 4 bases from J, with 8 bases between. Germline values: CDR1 GTSNPN, CDR2 SVGIG (reference sequence). The CDR3 sequence: CAWKEVYNSPLHF. The CDR3 region has the DNA TGTGCCTGGAAGGAGGTATATAATTCACCCCTCCACTTT.

This sequence joins TRBV19 and TRBJ1-2; 7 positions agree with TRBD1. The CDR3 is 13 amino acids. Germline CDR1 LNHDA, CDR2 SQIVND (reference sequence). J gave up 5 bases and V 4 bases, and 4 bases lay outside the gene matches. CDR3 loop: CASSTTGEYGYTF. CDR3 coding DNA: TGTGCCAGTAGTACAACAGGGGAGTATGGCTACACCTTC.

This rearrangement joins TRBV5-1 to TRBJ1-3; D unresolved. Between the trimmed V and J ends, which lost 5 bases and 0 bases, there was a span of 9 bases. This CDR3 has 14 residues. Per the germline V gene, CDR1 is SGHRS and CDR2 is YFSETQ. CDR3 coding DNA: TGCGCCAGCAGGCCCGGACTCTCTGGAAACACCATATATTTT. Protein product: CASRPGLSGNTIYF.

The rearrangement joins TRBV6-1 to TRBJ2-7, with D hard to call. CDR3 size: 12 residues. CDR1 is MNHNS, CDR2 SASEGT, per germline. The V gene lost 5 bases and the J gene lost 9 bases, with 14 bases spanning the gap. In DNA form, the CDR3 reads TGTGCCAGCAGTTCAGGCCCTCCCCTGCAGTACTTC. It yields the protein CASSSGPPLQYF.

This chain joins TRBV5-6 and TRBJ2-2; D gene uncertain. The CDR3 is made up of 14 amino acids. CDR1 is SGHDT, CDR2 YYEEEE, per germline. Trimming shortened V by 6 bases and J by 1 base, and 10 bases separated the two germline ends. CDR3 bases: TGTGCCAGCACAGCCATTTGGAACACCGGGGAGCTGTTTTTT. Translated: CASTAIWNTGELFF.

The CDR3 here is CASSLGRLIAAETQYF. In DNA, the CDR3 is TGTGCCAGCAGCTTGGGGCGACTTATAGCTGCAGAGACCCAGTACTTC. The chain links TRBV7-7 to TRBJ2-5, with D perhaps TRBD1 (5 bases). CDR3 length: 16 amino acids. Germline CDR1 reads SSHAT; CDR2 reads FNYEAQ (reference sequence). Trimming shortened V by 3 bases and J by 4 bases, and 18 bases separated the two germline ends.